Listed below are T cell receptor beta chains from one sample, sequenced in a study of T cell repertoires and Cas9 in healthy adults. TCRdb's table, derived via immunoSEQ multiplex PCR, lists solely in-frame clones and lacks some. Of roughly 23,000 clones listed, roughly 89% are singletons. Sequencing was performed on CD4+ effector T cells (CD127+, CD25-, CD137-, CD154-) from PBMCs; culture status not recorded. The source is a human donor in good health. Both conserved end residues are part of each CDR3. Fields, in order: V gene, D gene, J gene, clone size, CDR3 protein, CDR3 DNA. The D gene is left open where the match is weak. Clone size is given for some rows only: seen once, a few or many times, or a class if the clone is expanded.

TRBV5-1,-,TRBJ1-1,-,CASSRDLQGNTEAFF,TGCGCCAGCAGCAGGGATCTGCAGGGGAACACTGAAGCTTTCTTT
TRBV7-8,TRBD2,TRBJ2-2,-,CASSRSGASAGELFF,TGTGCCAGCAGCAGAAGCGGGGCCTCGGCCGGGGAGCTGTTTTTT
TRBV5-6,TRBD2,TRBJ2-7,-,CASSSNIAGCGGQQYF,TGTGCCAGCAGCTCCAACATAGCGGGGTGCGGGGGTCAGCAGTACTTC
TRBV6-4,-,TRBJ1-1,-,CASRDSDRNTEAFF,TGTGCCAGCAGAGATTCCGACAGGAACACTGAAGCTTTCTTT
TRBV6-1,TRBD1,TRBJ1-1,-,CASSARQGSGAEAFF,TGTGCCAGCAGTGCCCGACAGGGGTCGGGAGCTGAAGCTTTCTTT
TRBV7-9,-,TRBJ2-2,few,CASSLSRGELFF,TGTGCCAGCAGCCTCTCGAGAGGGGAGCTGTTTTTT
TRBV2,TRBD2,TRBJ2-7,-,CASRGTSGYEQYF,TGTGCCAGCAGGGGGACTAGCGGCTACGAGCAGTACTTC
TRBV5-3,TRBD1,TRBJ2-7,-,CARDRDRGYEQYF,TGTGCCAGGGACCGGGACAGGGGGTACGAGCAGTACTTC
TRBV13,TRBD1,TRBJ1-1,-,CASSMGQGMNMNTEAFF,TGTGCCAGCAGCATGGGACAGGGGATGAACATGAACACTGAAGCTTTCTTT
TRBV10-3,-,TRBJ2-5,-,CAISESTGLMETQYF,TGTGCCATCAGTGAGTCGACGGGACTCATGGAGACCCAGTACTTC
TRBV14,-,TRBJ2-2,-,CASSQGPGHTGELFF,TGTGCCAGCAGCCAAGGTCCGGGGCACACCGGGGAGCTGTTTTTT
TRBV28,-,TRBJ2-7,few,CASLSGTDEQYF,TGTGCCAGCCTTTCAGGGACGGACGAGCAGTACTTC
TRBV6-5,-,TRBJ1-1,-,CASSYSAGLNTEAFF,TGTGCCAGCAGTTACTCGGCAGGGCTGAACACTGAAGCTTTCTTT
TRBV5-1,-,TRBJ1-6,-,CASSLTGITTNSPLHF,TGCGCCAGCAGTCTCACGGGAATTACCACTAATTCACCCCTCCACTTT
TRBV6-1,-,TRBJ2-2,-,CASSGTLPGPMELFF,TGTGCCAGCAGTGGGACTCTACCGGGGCCTATGGAGCTGTTTTTT
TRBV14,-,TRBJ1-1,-,CASSQDIGGRAFF,TGTGCCAGCAGCCAAGATATTGGAGGGCGGGCTTTCTTT
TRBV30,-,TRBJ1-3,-,CAWGDGTTLSGNTIYF,TGTGCCTGGGGGGACGGGACAACTCTCTCTGGAAACACCATATATTTT
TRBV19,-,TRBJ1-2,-,CASSIAGTHNGYTF,TGTGCCAGTAGTATAGCCGGGACCCATAATGGCTACACCTTC
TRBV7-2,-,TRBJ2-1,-,CASSLSGTLGALFF,TGTGCCAGCAGCTTAAGTGGGACATTAGGAGCTTTGTTCTTC
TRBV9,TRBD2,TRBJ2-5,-,CASSGASGGETQYF,TGTGCCAGCAGCGGAGCTAGCGGAGGGGAGACCCAGTACTTC
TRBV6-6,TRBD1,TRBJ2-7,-,CASSWTGSNEQYF,TGTGCCAGCAGCTGGACAGGGAGCAACGAGCAGTACTTC
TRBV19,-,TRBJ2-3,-,CASSIGQSDTQYF,TGTGCCAGTAGTATAGGCCAGTCGGATACGCAGTATTTT
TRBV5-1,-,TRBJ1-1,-,CASSLAGLGNTEAFF,TGCGCCAGCAGCTTGGCCGGATTGGGGAACACTGAAGCTTTCTTT
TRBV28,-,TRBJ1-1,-,CASSLRQAVGAFF,TGTGCCAGCAGTTTGAGGCAGGCGGTTGGGGCTTTCTTT
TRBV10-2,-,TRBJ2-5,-,CASSEDEAGKETQYF,TGCGCCAGCAGTGAGGACGAGGCAGGGAAGGAGACCCAGTACTTC
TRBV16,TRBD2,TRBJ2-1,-,CASTSAGGGEQFF,TGTGCCAGCACTTCGGCCGGCGGGGGTGAGCAGTTCTTC
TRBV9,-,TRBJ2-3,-,CASSQSGGSTDTQYF,TGTGCCAGCAGCCAAAGTGGGGGGAGCACAGATACGCAGTATTTT
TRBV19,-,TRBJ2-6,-,CASSIGLSGANVLTF,TGTGCCAGTAGTATCGGGCTCTCTGGGGCCAACGTCCTGACTTTC
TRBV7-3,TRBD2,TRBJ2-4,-,CASSPVGGKGAKNIQYF,TGTGCCAGCAGCCCCGTGGGGGGGAAGGGAGCCAAAAACATTCAGTACTTC
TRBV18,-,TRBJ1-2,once,CASSTSRDGGYTF,TGTGCCAGCTCAACCAGCAGGGACGGTGGCTACACCTTC
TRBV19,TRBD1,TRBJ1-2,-,CASSMEGAGYTF,TGTGCCAGTAGTATGGAGGGGGCTGGCTACACCTTC
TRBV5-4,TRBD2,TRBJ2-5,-,CASSTGTSGSMETQYF,TGTGCCAGCAGCACCGGGACTAGCGGGAGCATGGAGACCCAGTACTTC
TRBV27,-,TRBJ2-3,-,CASSPGAGLPTDTQYF,TGTGCCAGCAGTCCAGGGGCAGGGTTACCCACAGATACGCAGTATTTT
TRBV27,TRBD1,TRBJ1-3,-,CASSLYDRGNF,TGTGCCAGCAGTTTATACGACAGGGGAAATTTT
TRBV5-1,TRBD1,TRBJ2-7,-,CASSTTGTGGLFSYEQYF,TGCGCCAGCAGCACCACCGGGACAGGGGGCCTTTTCTCCTACGAGCAGTACTTC
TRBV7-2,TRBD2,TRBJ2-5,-,CASSGGTSGGLGETQYF,TGTGCCAGCAGCGGAGGGACTAGCGGGGGCCTCGGGGAGACCCAGTACTTC